The present entry profiles one TCR beta chain with its context. Its target is unknown. Germline loops: CDR1 KGHSH, CDR2 LQKENI. V lost 5 bases to trimming and J lost 1 base, with 9 bases between them. CDR3 length: 13 residues. CD8 cells classed as naive were CD45RO-negative and positively selected for CCR7, excluding terminally differentiated effector memory CD45RA+ cells. Donors comprised healthy HIV-negative adults lacking recent acute infections or vaccinations. As handled by the study authors: Quality scores were absent from the junction-only immunoSEQ sequences, so filtering differed. Only in-frame clones appear in the TCRdb table, and some are missing; sequencing was by immunoSEQ multiplex PCR. The V and J calls and the clone size are those of that table, but D and trimming were determined from the DNA. The sample has 1.5 million to 2.5 million clones, just under 95% seen once. This sample is part of a study of shared clonotypes between healthy human individuals.

Study conclusions and caveats: A generally larger estimated richness was seen in naive subsets than in memory subsets. The expectation was that sequencing depth would affect clonotype sharing among donors.

Sequencing was performed on naive CD8+ T cells sorted from blood. The chain is built from TRBV18 and TRBJ2-7, with D unclear. This TCR came from a man between 18 and 35 years old in good health. This CDR3 reads CASSGDISYEQYF. The DNA for the CDR3 is TGTGCCAGCTCAGGAGACATTTCCTACGAGCAGTACTTC.